This entry lists 8 T cell receptor beta chains sequenced from one sample in a study of OX40 agonist ivuxolimab in advanced cancers. Using immunoSEQ multiplex PCR, the repertoire was profiled, and TCRdb retains in-frame clones only, with some absent. The sample lists tens of thousands of clones; 86% were seen once. The specimen was CD4+ or CD8+ T cells sorted from blood, collected in a trial of the OX40 agonist ivuxolimab. The receptors here all came from an adult with an advanced solid tumor such as melanoma, head and neck, liver or kidney cancer.

This rearrangement joins TRBV2 to TRBJ1-6; unclear D gene. This CDR3 is 14 amino acids long. Deletions cut 5 bases from V and 7 bases from J, with 12 bases between. Germline V gene data show CDR1 as SNHLY and CDR2 as FYNNEI. CDR3 sequence reads: CASSLPMENSPLHF. CDR3 DNA: TGTGCCAGCAGTCTCCCCATGGAAAATTCACCCCTCCACTTT. Looking up the rest from reference TRBV2 and TRBJ1-6 gives the full variable domain: EPEVTQTPSHQVTQMGQEVILRCVPISNHLYFYWYRQILGQKVEFLVSFYNNEISEKSEIFDDQFSVERPDGSNFTLKIRSTKLEDSAMYFCASSLPMENSPLHFGNGTRLTVT.

Only a few counts were recorded for this clone. V usage is TRBV19 and J usage is TRBJ2-7, with D uncertain. V lost 4 bases and J 6 bases, leaving 16 bases between the germline ends. This CDR3 comprises 14 residues. Germline CDR1 is LNHDA and CDR2 is SQIVND (reference sequence). CDR3 in amino acids: CASSKEFMFFEQYF. The CDR3 region has the DNA TGTGCCAGTAGTAAAGAATTCATGTTCTTCGAGCAGTACTTC.

The chain's CDR3 is CASSYDRAGSPLHF. CDR3 bases: TGTGCCAGCAGTTACGACCGCGCAGGTTCACCCCTCCACTTT. The rearrangement links TRBV6-6 to TRBJ1-6; no clear D. Per the germline V gene, CDR1 is MNHNY and CDR2 is SVGAGI (reference sequence). Trimming removed 2 bases at V and 9 bases at J, with 11 bases between. The CDR3 runs 14 residues.

This clone appeared a few times. The rearrangement links TRBV11-2 to TRBJ2-7; D not certain. The CDR3 contains 13 residues. V dropped 0 bases and J dropped 9 bases, with 12 bases sitting between them. The germline gives CDR1 SGHAT, CDR2 FQNNGV. CDR3 DNA sequence: TGTGCCAGCAGCTTAGAACAGCTTAAGGGGCAGTACTTC. This codes for CASSLEQLKGQYF.

The CDR3 sequence is CASSLTMNTEAFF. The CDR3 nucleotides read TGTGCCAGCAGCTTAACTATGAACACTGAAGCTTTCTTT. The gene calls are TRBV7-2 and TRBJ1-1; no reliable D call. Deletions cut 2 bases from V and 0 bases from J, with 4 bases between. Per the germline V gene, CDR1 is SGHTA and CDR2 is FQGNSA. The CDR3 covers 13 residues.

This clone was counted once. The junction and the germline gene differ at one end; a read error may be behind it. This rearrangement joins TRBV27 to TRBJ2-1; 8 bases agree with TRBD2. The CDR3 totals 15 residues. Germline V gene data show CDR1 as MNHEY and CDR2 as SMNVEV (reference sequence). The CDR3 protein is CASSAGTRIYTEQFF. CDR3 DNA: TGTGCCAGCAGCGCCGGGACTAGGATTTACACTGAGCAGTTCTTC.

As DNA, the CDR3 is TGTGCCTGGAGTGTGGGTGGGCGGGCAGAACTGTTTTTT. Translating it yields CAWSVGGRAELFF. V is TRBV30 and J is TRBJ1-4; D is undetermined. Germline V gene lookup returns CDR1 GTSNPN and CDR2 SVGIG (reference sequence). V gave up 0 bases and J gave up 12 bases, with 14 bases separating them. This CDR3 is 13 amino acids long. Together with reference TRBV30 and TRBJ1-4, the CDR3 gives the full variable domain: SQTIHQWPATLVQPVGSPLSLECTVEGTSNPNLYWYRQAAGRGLQLLFYSVGIGQISSEVPQNLSASRPQDRQFILSSKKLLLSDSGFYLCAWSVGGRAELFFGSGTQLSVL.

This sequence joins TRBV5-4 and TRBJ2-7; 9 bases match TRBD1. After removal of 2 bases from V and 4 bases from J, the junction contained 4 bases not matched to a gene. Per germline, CDR1 SGHNT and CDR2 YYREEE (reference sequence). The CDR3 loop spans 14 amino acids. The CDR3 bases are TGTGCCAGCAGCTTATCGGGACAGGGTTACGAGCAGTACTTC. Residues: CASSLSGQGYEQYF.